The entry below gives a single T cell receptor beta chain sequence along with its context. CDR1 and CDR2 (germline): SQVTM, ANQGSEA. The CDR3 totals 14 residues. Deletions cut 6 bases from V and 0 bases from J, with 12 bases between. The authors' processing: Scientists estimated how many nucleated cells there were by amplifying reference gene primers. The repertoire was sequenced with immunoSEQ multiplex PCR; TCRdb's copy has only in-frame clones and lacks some. D and trimming were read from the DNA, whereas the V and J calls and clone size are those reported in that table. The sample contains about 260,000 clones, around 90% of which appear only once. This sample is part of a study of blood T cell repertoires in COVID-19. At the level of the study: Italy, Spain and the United States were the sources of the convalescent and acute COVID-19 samples. PBMCs, B-cell-depleted T cells, or T cells were the source of the cDNA or gDNA that made up the material.

The sample was peripheral blood. The source is a human donor in a cohort sampled during active COVID-19. V and J are TRBV29-1 and TRBJ1-5; D uncertain. The CDR3 nucleotides are TGCAGCGTCGGAGAAGTGAATAGCAATCAGCCCCAGCATTTT. Amino acid sequence: CSVGEVNSNQPQHF.